The 21 T cell receptor beta chains given below trace back to one sample, sequenced in a study of post-analysis software for immune sequencing data. Study results and caveats: Controls showed lower frequencies than patients for 4 or 5 TRBV segments, and TRBV5-6, TRBV5-1 and TRBV20-1 were among these.

Each TCR beta cDNA library carried unique molecular identifiers. TCRdb recomputed calls from the PCR reads with MiXCR, one row per CDR3 protein. The repertoire holds 350,000 to 500,000 distinct CDR3 sequences, over 30% seen once, with less than 10% in the top ten. These receptors' antigens are unknown. The specimen sequenced was blood. Receptors were obtained from a girl aged 2 to 10 with multiple sclerosis.

The rearrangement uses TRBV7-9 and TRBJ2-1, with D perhaps given as TRBD1 or TRBD2 (5 bases each). CDR3 length equals 17 residues. The germline V gene encodes CDR1 SEHNR and CDR2 FQNEAQ (reference sequence). The germline V and J ends were trimmed by 3 bases and 2 bases, with 17 bases remaining between them. The DNA of the CDR3 is TGTGCCAGCAGCTTCAAGATCCCGGGGACCACCTACAATGAGCAGTTCTTC. Protein product: CASSFKIPGTTYNEQFF.

The V and J genes are TRBV29-1 and TRBJ2-4; possible D gene TRBD1, 7 bases. The last part of the DNA fits TRBJ2-7 better; the J call may be wrong. This CDR3 contains 12 residues. Per germline, CDR1 SQVTM and CDR2 ANQGSEA. The CDR3 sequence is CSVNQGGYEQYF. CDR3 sequence (DNA): TGCAGCGTGAATCAGGGGGGATACGAGCAGTACTTC.

For this clonotype: One end of the junction varies from germline; a read error may be responsible. The chain has TRBV5-1 and TRBJ2-1; TRBD1 might be the D (5 bases). Germline CDR1 is SGHRS and CDR2 is YFSETQ. This CDR3 is built from 13 residues. The CDR3 DNA is TGCGCCAGCAGACAAGACAGTTACAATGGGCAGTTCTTC. Its protein product is CASRQDSYNGQFF.

This clonotype appeared a few times. V and J are TRBV29-1 and TRBJ2-7; 8 nucleotides align to TRBD2. The CDR3 is made up of 14 amino acids. The V gene's germline CDR1 is SQVTM and CDR2 ANQGSEA. Trimming at V came to 5 bases and at J to 1 base, leaving 7 bases not matched to a gene. Here the CDR3 DNA reads TGCAGCGTTAGGTTTGGCGGGAGGTCCTACGAGCAGTACTTC. Its translation is CSVRFGGRSYEQYF.

This clonotype was seen a few times. The chain has TRBV6-2 or TRBV6-3 and TRBJ2-1, with D unclear. V was clipped by 4 bases and J by 0 bases, with 7 bases between them. Germline V lookup: CDR1 MNHEY, CDR2 SVGEGT. This CDR3 is built from 14 residues. As DNA, the CDR3 is TGTGCCAGCAGTTCGGACCACTCCTACAATGAGCAGTTCTTC. Amino acids: CASSSDHSYNEQFF.

This clonotype has just a few counts. This chain uses TRBV10-3 with TRBJ1-2, with 9 positions matching TRBD1. Germline CDR1 ENHRY, CDR2 SYGVKD. The CDR3 covers 15 residues. Germline trimming cut 4 bases from V and 6 bases from J; bases unmatched to any gene: 9. The CDR3 nucleotides read TGTGCCATCAGTGCCTACTCTGGGACAGGGCATGGCTACACCTTC. Translated: CAISAYSGTGHGYTF.

The chain recombines TRBV24-1 with TRBJ1-5; TRBD1 might be the D (5 bases). The CDR3 runs to 14 residues. Germline V lookup: CDR1 KGHDR, CDR2 SFDVKD. The ends were cut back, 5 bases at V and 4 bases at J, with 11 bases in the middle. CDR3 DNA: TGTGCCACCAGTGGTATGGGGACTAATCAGCCCCAGCATTTT. It encodes CATSGMGTNQPQHF.

This clonotype was recorded at least ten times. The chain combines TRBV27 with TRBJ1-2, with 8 bases matching TRBD1. From germline, CDR1 is MNHEY and CDR2 SMNVEV (reference sequence). Trimming cost V 2 bases and J 4 bases; bases outside gene matches: 0. The CDR3 has 13 amino acids. Here the CDR3 reads CASSLTGGYGYTF. In nucleotides, the CDR3 is TGTGCCAGCAGTTTAACAGGGGGCTATGGCTACACCTTC.

The V gene is TRBV28, the J gene TRBJ1-6; D gene uncertain. This CDR3 spans 14 amino acids. From germline, CDR1 is MDHEN and CDR2 SYDVKM. Between the trimmed V and J ends, which lost 2 bases and 4 bases, there was a span of 6 bases. CDR3 protein: CASSLQQYNSPLHF. CDR3 nucleotides: TGTGCCAGCAGTTTACAACAATATAATTCACCCCTCCACTTT.

This rearrangement joins TRBV20-1 to TRBJ2-1; D gene ambiguous. Trimming removed 4 bases from V and 4 bases from J, with 8 bases in between. This CDR3 comprises 12 residues. Germline lookup yields CDR1 DFQATT and CDR2 SNEGSKA (reference sequence). CDR3 amino acids: CSATYRYNEQFF. CDR3 DNA: TGCAGTGCTACCTACAGATACAATGAGCAGTTCTTC.

This clonotype was seen a handful of times. The chain combines TRBV12-3 or TRBV12-4 with TRBJ1-2; D gene ambiguous. The CDR3 totals 13 residues. The V end lost 2 bases, the J end lost 4 bases, and 8 bases lay between the germline ends. The CDR3 DNA sequence: TGTGCCAGCAGTTTAATCGGAGCCTATGGCTACACCTTC. Translation gives CASSLIGAYGYTF.

The chain combines TRBV7-2 with TRBJ2-2; 7 bases fit TRBD1. V lost 5 bases and J lost 4; bases outside the gene matches: 4. The V gene's germline CDR1 is SGHTA and CDR2 FQGNSA. The CDR3 loop spans 14 amino acids. CDR3 sequence (DNA): TGTGCCAGCAGCCCGAGGGGGCTCACCGGGGAGCTGTTTTTT. Translating it yields CASSPRGLTGELFF.

The sample holds a few counts of this clonotype. The chain carries TRBV4-2 and TRBJ2-7, with TRBD2 matching 7 bases. Germline loops: CDR1 LGHNA, CDR2 YNFKEQ. V gave up 0 bases and J gave up 1 base; unmatched junction bases: 15. The length of the CDR3 is 19 residues. DNA for the CDR3: TGTGCCAGCAGCCAAGAAGTCCCAGGTTTAGCGGGCAATTCCTACGAGCAGTACTTC. Translation gives CASSQEVPGLAGNSYEQYF.

The chain couples TRBV28 to TRBJ2-1; D remains ambiguous. This CDR3 is 10 amino acids long. The germline gives CDR1 MDHEN, CDR2 SYDVKM. With 8 bases removed from V and 3 bases from J, the gap between germline ends came to 2 bases. The CDR3 spells CASGYNEQFF. The CDR3 nucleotides are TGTGCCAGCGGCTACAATGAGCAGTTCTTC.

The rearrangement joins TRBV4-1 to TRBJ2-1; 8 bases are shared with TRBD2. V dropped 3 bases and J dropped 8; count of bases not matched to a gene: 12. Germline V gene data show CDR1 as MGHRA and CDR2 as YSYEKL. CDR3 size: 16 residues. This chain's CDR3 is CASSQARGGYTDEQFF. Here the CDR3 DNA reads TGCGCCAGCAGCCAGGCACGGGGGGGCTATACTGATGAGCAGTTCTTC.

This CDR3 reads CASSTESSAYEQYF. The CDR3 nucleotides read TGTGCCAGCAGCACGGAGTCGTCGGCGTACGAGCAGTACTTC. The V call is TRBV5-5, the J call TRBJ2-7, with D unresolved. V was pared by 4 bases and J by 4 bases, with 15 bases between. CDR3 length: 14 amino acids. The germline gives CDR1 SGHKS, CDR2 YYEKEE (reference sequence).

About this clonotype: An end of the junction does not agree with germline; a read error may underlie this. V gene TRBV12-3 or TRBV12-4 combines with J gene TRBJ2-7, with 12 bases that match TRBD2. The CDR3 runs to 15 residues. DNA of the CDR3: TGTGCCAGCAGACGCCAGGGACTAGCGGGTTACGGGCAGTACTTC. Encoded protein: CASRRQGLAGYGQYF.

The genes are TRBV5-1 and TRBJ2-5; 13 positions match TRBD2. Germline CDR1 reads SGHRS; CDR2 reads YFSETQ. The CDR3 spans 18 residues. Trimming cost V 4 bases and J 0 bases; bases outside gene matches: 9. Here the CDR3 reads CASSLKGLAGAYQETQYF. CDR3 bases: TGCGCCAGCAGCCTGAAAGGACTAGCGGGGGCCTACCAAGAGACCCAGTACTTC.

The V and J genes are TRBV20-1 and TRBJ1-1; D perhaps matches TRBD1 (5 bases). The CDR3 spans 16 residues. Germline CDR1 DFQATT, CDR2 SNEGSKA (reference sequence). V was clipped by 5 bases and J by 7 bases, with 26 bases between them. In nucleotides, the CDR3 is TGCAGTGCTTCTGACGGGGGGAAGAGGGGCCAGCTTGAAGCTTTCTTT. Its translation: CSASDGGKRGQLEAFF.

With respect to this clonotype: At one of its ends the junction is not consistent with the germline gene, which may arise from a read error. The rearrangement links TRBV7-6 to TRBJ2-5; 7 bases fit TRBD1. The CDR3 consists of 15 residues. Germline V gene sequence: CDR1 SGHVS, CDR2 FNYEAQ. For the CDR3, the DNA is TGTGCCGGCAGCGGATTTACAGGGGATGTGGAGACCCAGTACTTC. It yields the protein CAGSGFTGDVETQYF.

This clonotype came up many times. The rearrangement uses TRBV28 and TRBJ2-1; maybe TRBD2 (7 bases). V was pared by 10 bases and J by 5 bases, with 18 bases between. Germline V lookup: CDR1 MDHEN, CDR2 SYDVKM. The CDR3 extends over 14 amino acids. The CDR3, as DNA: TGTGCCACAGAAGCTCGCGGGGGCCACAATGAGCAGTTCTTC. This translates into CATEARGGHNEQFF.